This T cell receptor beta chain was recovered during a study of cytomegalovirus exposure and HLA in healthy donors. Points from the study as a whole: It was reported in a later analysis that an Asian-associated ancestry cluster showed fewer N-insertions than the 666-donor mean.

Remarks on this clone: What it binds is not known.

PCR amplification relied on 60 Vbeta primers (plus 13 Jbeta primers). Methods used by the authors: A follow-up analysis tallied around 76 million unique TCR beta chains, some 9.9 million shared. Sequencing was performed with immunoSEQ multiplex PCR; in TCRdb, only in-frame clones are kept and a portion is missing. The V and J calls and clone size are taken from that table; D and trimming were inferred from the DNA. Among about 140,000 clones listed, 73% were seen once. The length of the CDR3 is 14 residues. CDR1 and CDR2 from the germline V gene are MNHNS and SASEGT. Trimming removed 9 bases at V and 5 bases at J, with 19 bases between.

This clonotype was sampled from a woman aged 40 to 49 in good health and CMV-seronegative. The chain links TRBV6-1 to TRBJ2-5; a weak D match, TRBD1 (6 bases). Sequenced sample: PBMCs. The CDR3 DNA sequence: TGTGCCAGTAGCTTACAGGGACCAAGGGAGACCCAGTACTTC. Amino acids: CASSLQGPRETQYF.